This T cell receptor (beta chain) is from a study of ipilimumab plus nivolumab after autologous stem cell transplantation. Study-level background: Typical patient got a handful of ipilimumab doses and about eight nivolumab doses (median).

Starting 14 to 28 days after autologous transplant, ipilimumab 1 mg/kg was given. The repertoire was sequenced with immunoSEQ multiplex PCR; TCRdb's copy has only in-frame clones and lacks some. The profile covers thousands of clones, with 76% appearing a single time and 15% to 20% taken by the ten largest. V was shortened by 4 bases and J by 3 bases, with 16 bases between the two germline ends. The CDR3 has 15 residues. Germline V gene sequence: CDR1 SGHTA, CDR2 FQGNSA. The chain links TRBV7-2 to TRBJ2-7, with D possibly called TRBD1 or TRBD2 (5 bases each). Material: PBMCs, obtained in a trial of ipilimumab plus nivolumab as post-transplant consolidation. The receptor was derived from a male donor with multiple myeloma. This CDR3 reads CASSSATGAGYEQYF. Written as DNA, the CDR3 is TGTGCCAGCAGCTCAGCTACCGGGGCCGGCTACGAGCAGTACTTC.